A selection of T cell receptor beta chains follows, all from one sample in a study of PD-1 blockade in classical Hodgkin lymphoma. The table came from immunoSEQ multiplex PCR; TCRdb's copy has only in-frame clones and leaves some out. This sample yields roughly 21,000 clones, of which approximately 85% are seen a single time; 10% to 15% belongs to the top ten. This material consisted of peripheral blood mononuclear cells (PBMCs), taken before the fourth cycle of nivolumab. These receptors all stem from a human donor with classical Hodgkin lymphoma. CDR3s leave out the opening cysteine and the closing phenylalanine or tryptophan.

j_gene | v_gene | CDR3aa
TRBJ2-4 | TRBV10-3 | AISERTASGGFAKNIQY
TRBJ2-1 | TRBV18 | ASSLGQGDYNEQF
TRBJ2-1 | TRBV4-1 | ASSQTGFSYNEQF
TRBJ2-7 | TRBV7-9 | ASSPTYEQY
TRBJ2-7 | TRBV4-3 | ASSQGGGLAGGGQY
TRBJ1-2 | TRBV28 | ASSLAAGTGFNYGYT
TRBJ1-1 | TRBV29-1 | SVEGRVNTEAF
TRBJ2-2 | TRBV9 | ASSARGRSTGELF
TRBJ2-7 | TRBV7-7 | ASSSGTDSHEQY
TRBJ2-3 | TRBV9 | ASSVGEQRPDGDTQY
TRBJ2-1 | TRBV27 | ASSFGSARGPEQF
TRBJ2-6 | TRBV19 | ASSQSMTGANVLT
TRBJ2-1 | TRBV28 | ASTSSNEQF
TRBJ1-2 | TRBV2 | ASSETQGNYGYT
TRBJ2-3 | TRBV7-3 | ASSSSGLPADTQY
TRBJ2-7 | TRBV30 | AWRRGTSWAYEQY
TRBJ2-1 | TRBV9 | ASSASGYLYNEQF
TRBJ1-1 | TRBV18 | ASSHTGQGLGGNTEAF
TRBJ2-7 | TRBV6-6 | ASSYSGDRTYEQY
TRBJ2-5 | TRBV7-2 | ASSYPGRSGETQY
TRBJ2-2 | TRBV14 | ASSHVQGAGNTGELF
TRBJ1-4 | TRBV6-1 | ASSARTGGSEKLF
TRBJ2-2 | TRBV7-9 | ASSLGTGVNTGELF
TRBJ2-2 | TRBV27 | ASSKPWNTGELF
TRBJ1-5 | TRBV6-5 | ASRPRQLSNQPQH
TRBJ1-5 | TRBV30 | AWTRGRDRVGQPQH
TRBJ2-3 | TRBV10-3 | AISELRQGVAGRASTDTQY
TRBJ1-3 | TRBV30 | AWSVLGLGNTIY
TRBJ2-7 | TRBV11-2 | ASSLVGPLSSSYEQY
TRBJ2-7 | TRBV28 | ASSPWKEVLYEQY
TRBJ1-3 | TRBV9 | ASTRTGDSGNTIY
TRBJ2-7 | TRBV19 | ASSTRGRGYEQY
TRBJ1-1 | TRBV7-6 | ASSPGRWAF
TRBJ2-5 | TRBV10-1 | ASRAQGAPETQY
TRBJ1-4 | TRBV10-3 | AISGTGSNEKLF
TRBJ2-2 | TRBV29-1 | SVGQGAGELF
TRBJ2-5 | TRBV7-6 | ASSLEAGGETQY
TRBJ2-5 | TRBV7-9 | ASSLQGIGETQY
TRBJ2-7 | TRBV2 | ASSPPGGGQGYEQY
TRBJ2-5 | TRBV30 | AWSVRGAGETQY
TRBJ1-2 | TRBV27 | AAGASGRGYT
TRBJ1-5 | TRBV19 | ASSPGGRNQPQH